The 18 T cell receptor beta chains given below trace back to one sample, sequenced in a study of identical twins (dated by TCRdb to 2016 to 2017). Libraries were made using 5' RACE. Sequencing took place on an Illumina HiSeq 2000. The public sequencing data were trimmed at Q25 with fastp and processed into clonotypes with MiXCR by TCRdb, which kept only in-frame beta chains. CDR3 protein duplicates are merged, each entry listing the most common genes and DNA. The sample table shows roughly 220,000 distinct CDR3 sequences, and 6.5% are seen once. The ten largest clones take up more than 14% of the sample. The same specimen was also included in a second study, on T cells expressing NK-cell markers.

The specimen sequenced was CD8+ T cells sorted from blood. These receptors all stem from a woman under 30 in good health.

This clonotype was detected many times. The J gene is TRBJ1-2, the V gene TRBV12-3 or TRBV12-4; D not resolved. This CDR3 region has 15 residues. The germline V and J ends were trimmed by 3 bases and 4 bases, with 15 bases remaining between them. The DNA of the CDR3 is TGTGCCAGCAGTTTCGGCTCTACAGCGTCCTATGGCTACACCTTC. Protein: CASSFGSTASYGYTF.

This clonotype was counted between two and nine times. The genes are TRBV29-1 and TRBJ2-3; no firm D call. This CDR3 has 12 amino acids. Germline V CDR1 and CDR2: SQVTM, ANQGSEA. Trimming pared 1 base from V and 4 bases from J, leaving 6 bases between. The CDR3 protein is CSVEAGPDTQYF. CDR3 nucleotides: TGCAGCGTTGAAGCCGGCCCAGATACGCAGTATTTT.

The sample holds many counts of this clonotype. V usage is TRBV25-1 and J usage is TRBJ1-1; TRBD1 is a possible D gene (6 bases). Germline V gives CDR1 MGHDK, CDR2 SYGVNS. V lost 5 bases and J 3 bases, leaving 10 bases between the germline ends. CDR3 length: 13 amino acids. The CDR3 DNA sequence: TGTGCCAGCAGTTTGACAGGCTACACTGAAGCTTTCTTT. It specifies CASSLTGYTEAFF.

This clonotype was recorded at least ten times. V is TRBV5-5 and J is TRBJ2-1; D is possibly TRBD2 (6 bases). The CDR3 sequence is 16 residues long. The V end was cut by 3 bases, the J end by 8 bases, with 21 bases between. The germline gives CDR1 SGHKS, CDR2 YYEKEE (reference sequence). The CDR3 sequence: CASSSLLGAEGDEQFF. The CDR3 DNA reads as TGTGCCAGCAGCTCCTTACTGGGCGCGGAGGGCGATGAGCAGTTCTTC.

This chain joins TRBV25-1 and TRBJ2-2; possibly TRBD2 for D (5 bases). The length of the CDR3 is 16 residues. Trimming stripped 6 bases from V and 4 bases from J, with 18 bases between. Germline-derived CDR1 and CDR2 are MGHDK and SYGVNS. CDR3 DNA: TGTGCCAGCAGCCCCGGGTTGGGAGTGAGCACCGGGGAGCTGTTTTTT. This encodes CASSPGLGVSTGELFF. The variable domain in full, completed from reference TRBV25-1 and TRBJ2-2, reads EADIYQTPRYLVIGTGKKITLECSQTMGHDKMYWYQQDPGMELHLIHYSYGVNSTEKGDLSSESTVSRIRTEHFPLTLESARPSHTSQYLCASSPGLGVSTGELFFGEGSRLTVL.

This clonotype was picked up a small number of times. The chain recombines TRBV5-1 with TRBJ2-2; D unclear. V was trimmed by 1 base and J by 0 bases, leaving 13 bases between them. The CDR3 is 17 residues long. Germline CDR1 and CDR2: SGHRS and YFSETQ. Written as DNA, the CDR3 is TGCGCCAGCAGCTTGACGGCAGCTCACCCGAACACCGGGGAGCTGTTTTTT. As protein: CASSLTAAHPNTGELFF.

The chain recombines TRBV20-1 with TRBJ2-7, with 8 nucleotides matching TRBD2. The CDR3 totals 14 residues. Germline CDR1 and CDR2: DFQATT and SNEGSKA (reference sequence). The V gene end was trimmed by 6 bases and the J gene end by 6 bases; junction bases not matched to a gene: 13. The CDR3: CSATLAVGRREQYF. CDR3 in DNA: TGCAGTGCGACACTAGCGGTAGGGCGACGCGAGCAGTACTTC.

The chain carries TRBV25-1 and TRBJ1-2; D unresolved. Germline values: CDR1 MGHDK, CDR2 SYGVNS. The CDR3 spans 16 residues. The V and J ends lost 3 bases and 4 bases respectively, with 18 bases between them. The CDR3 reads CASSDGDFGVFYGYTF. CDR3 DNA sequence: TGTGCCAGCAGTGATGGTGACTTCGGGGTATTCTATGGCTACACCTTC.

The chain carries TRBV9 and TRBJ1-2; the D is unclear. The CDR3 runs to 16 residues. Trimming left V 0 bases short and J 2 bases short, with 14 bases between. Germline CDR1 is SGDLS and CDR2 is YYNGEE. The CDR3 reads CASSVASGSPNYGYTF. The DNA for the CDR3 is TGTGCCAGCAGCGTAGCCTCTGGCAGCCCAAACTATGGCTACACCTTC.

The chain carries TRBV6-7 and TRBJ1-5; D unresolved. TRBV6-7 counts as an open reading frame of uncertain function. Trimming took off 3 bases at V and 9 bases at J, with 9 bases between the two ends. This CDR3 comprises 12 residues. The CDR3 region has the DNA TGTGCCAGCAGTTATCTGCGTTTGCCCCAGCATTTT. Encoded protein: CASSYLRLPQHF.

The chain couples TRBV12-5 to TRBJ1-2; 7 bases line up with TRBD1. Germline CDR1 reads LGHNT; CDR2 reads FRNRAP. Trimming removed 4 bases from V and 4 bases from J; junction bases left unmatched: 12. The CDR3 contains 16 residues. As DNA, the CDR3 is TGTGCTAGTGGTTCTGACGCCGGGACAGCGACCTATGGCTACACCTTC. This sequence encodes CASGSDAGTATYGYTF.

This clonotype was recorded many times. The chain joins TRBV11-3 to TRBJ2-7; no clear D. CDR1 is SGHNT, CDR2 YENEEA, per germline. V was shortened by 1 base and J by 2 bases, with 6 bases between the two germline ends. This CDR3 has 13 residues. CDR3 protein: CASSLGFAYEQYF. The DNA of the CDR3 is TGTGCCAGCAGCTTAGGGTTTGCCTACGAGCAGTACTTC.

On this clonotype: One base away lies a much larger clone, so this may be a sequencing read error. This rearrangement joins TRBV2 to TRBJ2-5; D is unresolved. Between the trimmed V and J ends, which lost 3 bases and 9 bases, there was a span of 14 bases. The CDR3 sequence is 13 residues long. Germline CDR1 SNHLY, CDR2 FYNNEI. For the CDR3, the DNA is TGTGCCAGCAGTGACTCTGAACTCGAGGCCCAGTACTTC. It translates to CASSDSELEAQYF. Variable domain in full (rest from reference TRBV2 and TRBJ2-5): EPEVTQTPSHQVTQMGQEVILRCVPISNHLYFYWYRQILGQKVEFLVSFYNNEISEKSEIFDDQFSVERPDGSNFTLKIRSTKLEDSAMYFCASSDSELEAQYFGPGTRLLVL.

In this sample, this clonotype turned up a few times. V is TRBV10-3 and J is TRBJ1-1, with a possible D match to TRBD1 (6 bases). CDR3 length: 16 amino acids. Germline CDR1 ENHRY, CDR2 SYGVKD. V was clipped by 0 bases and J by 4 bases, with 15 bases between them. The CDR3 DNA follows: TGTGCCATCAGTGAGTCGTCCGGGGGCATCGCCACTGAAGCTTTCTTT. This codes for CAISESSGGIATEAFF.

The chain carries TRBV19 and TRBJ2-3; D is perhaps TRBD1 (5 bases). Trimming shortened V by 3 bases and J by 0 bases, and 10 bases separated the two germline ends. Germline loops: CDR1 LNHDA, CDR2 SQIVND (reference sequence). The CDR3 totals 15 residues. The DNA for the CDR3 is TGTGCCAGTAGTATTGAAGGGGCCAGCACAGATACGCAGTATTTT. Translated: CASSIEGASTDTQYF.

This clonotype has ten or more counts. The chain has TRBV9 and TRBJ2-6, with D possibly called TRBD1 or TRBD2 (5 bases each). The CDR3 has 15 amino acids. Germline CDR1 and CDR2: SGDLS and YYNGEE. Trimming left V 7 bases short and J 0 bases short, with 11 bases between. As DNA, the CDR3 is TGTGCCAGCGGGACGTCAACCTCTGGGGCCAACGTCCTGACTTTC. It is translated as CASGTSTSGANVLTF.

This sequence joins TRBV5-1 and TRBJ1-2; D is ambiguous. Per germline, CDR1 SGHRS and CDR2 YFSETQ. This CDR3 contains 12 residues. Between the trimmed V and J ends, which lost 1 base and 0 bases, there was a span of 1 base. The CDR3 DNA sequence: TGCGCCAGCAGCTTGTCTAACTATGGCTACACCTTC. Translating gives CASSLSNYGYTF.

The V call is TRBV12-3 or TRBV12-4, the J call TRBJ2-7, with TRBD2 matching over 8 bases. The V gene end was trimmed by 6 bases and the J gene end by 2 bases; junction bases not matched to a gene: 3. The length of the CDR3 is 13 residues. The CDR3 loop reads CASSGSGTYEQYF. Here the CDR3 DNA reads TGTGCCAGCAGCGGTAGCGGGACCTACGAGCAGTACTTC.